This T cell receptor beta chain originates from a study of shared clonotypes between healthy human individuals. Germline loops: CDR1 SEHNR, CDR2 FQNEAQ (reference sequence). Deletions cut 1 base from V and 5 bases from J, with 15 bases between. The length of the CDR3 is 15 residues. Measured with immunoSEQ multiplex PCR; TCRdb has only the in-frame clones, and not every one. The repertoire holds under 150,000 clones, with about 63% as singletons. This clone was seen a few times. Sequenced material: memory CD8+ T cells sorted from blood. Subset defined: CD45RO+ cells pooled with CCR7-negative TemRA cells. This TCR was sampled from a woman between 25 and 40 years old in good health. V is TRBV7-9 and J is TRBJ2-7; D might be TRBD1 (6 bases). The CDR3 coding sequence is TGTGCCAGCAGCTTAGAGGGGGATTGGTGGAACGAGCAGTACTTC. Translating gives CASSLEGDWWNEQYF.